Listed here are 27 T cell receptor beta chains from one sample, sequenced in a study of identical twins. TCRdb processed the 5' RACE reads anew with MiXCR; each CDR3 protein has one entry. The table lists some 600,000 distinct CDR3 sequences, 7% to 7.5% of them singletons. The sample also formed part of further work on yellow fever vaccine responses in identical twins.

Sequencing used PBMCs. Receptors were obtained from a young woman in good health.

This clonotype was recorded at least ten times. The V gene is TRBV3-1, the J gene TRBJ1-6; no firm D call. The CDR3 has 15 residues. Trimming shortened V by 1 base and J by 7 bases, and 11 bases separated the two germline ends. In germline, CDR1 is LGHDT, CDR2 YNNKEL (reference sequence). The CDR3 DNA reads as TGTGCCAGCAGCCAAGCAAGGACTGCCAATTCACCCCTCCACTTT. Translating gives CASSQARTANSPLHF. The full variable domain, in which reference TRBV3-1 and TRBJ1-6 provide the parts outside the CDR3, is DTAVSQTPKYLVTQMGNDKSIKCEQNLGHDTMYWYKQDSKKFLKIMFSYNNKELIINETVPNRFSPKSPDKAHLNLHINSLELGDSAVYFCASSQARTANSPLHFGNGTRLTVT.

This clonotype has a handful of counts. The rearrangement links TRBV20-1 to TRBJ2-7; maybe TRBD1 (6 bases). The CDR3 covers 13 residues. CDR1 and CDR2 from the germline V gene are DFQATT and SNEGSKA (reference sequence). The ends were cut back, 5 bases at V and 6 bases at J, with 17 bases in the middle. CDR3 sequence: CSAHKTGMAEQYV. The CDR3 region has the DNA TGCAGTGCTCATAAGACAGGTATGGCCGAGCAGTACGTC.

The genes are TRBV7-9 and TRBJ2-2; D gene ambiguous. This CDR3 comprises 17 residues. V lost 4 bases and J lost 0, with 15 bases in between. Germline values: CDR1 SEHNR, CDR2 FQNEAQ (reference sequence). This CDR3 reads CASSSLIDTANTGELFF. The CDR3 DNA reads as TGTGCCAGCAGCTCCCTGATTGACACCGCGAACACCGGGGAGCTGTTTTTT.

The chain uses TRBV20-1 and TRBJ2-5, with unresolved D. This CDR3 is built from 12 residues. Germline V CDR1 and CDR2: DFQATT, SNEGSKA (reference sequence). The V gene lost 4 bases and the J gene lost 5 bases, with 11 bases spanning the gap. CDR3 in amino acids: CSAIDASETQYF. The CDR3 nucleotides read TGCAGTGCTATCGATGCATCGGAGACCCAGTACTTC.

The chain carries TRBV2 and TRBJ1-5; D is possibly TRBD1 (6 bases). V was pared by 7 bases and J by 6 bases, with 13 bases between. Germline V gene lookup returns CDR1 SNHLY and CDR2 FYNNEI. This CDR3 is 13 amino acids long. The CDR3 protein is CASTTGLGQPQHF. As DNA, the CDR3 is TGTGCCAGCACTACAGGGTTGGGTCAGCCCCAGCATTTT.

This clonotype was found many times. The chain links TRBV10-3 to TRBJ2-2; D gene unclear. This CDR3 comprises 14 residues. With 0 bases removed from V and 5 bases from J, the gap between germline ends came to 7 bases. CDR1 ENHRY and CDR2 SYGVKD come from the germline V gene. CDR3 sequence reads: CAISESGGTGELFF. The CDR3 DNA reads TGTGCCATCAGTGAGTCCGGCGGAACCGGGGAGCTGTTTTTT.

This clonotype was seen more than once but under ten times. The gene calls are TRBV7-9 and TRBJ1-2; D is perhaps TRBD1 (5 bases). The V gene's germline CDR1 is SEHNR and CDR2 FQNEAQ (reference sequence). The CDR3 spans 15 residues. V was trimmed by 5 bases and J by 5 bases, leaving 18 bases between them. The CDR3 sequence is CASSPLGQGGYGYTF. CDR3 bases: TGTGCCAGCAGCCCACTCGGGCAGGGTGGGTATGGCTACACCTTC.

This clonotype came up many times. This sequence joins TRBV20-1 and TRBJ2-3; 7 bases match TRBD2. V shed 1 base, J shed 7 bases, and the junction held 8 bases outside the gene matches. There are 14 residues in the CDR3. Per the germline V gene, CDR1 is DFQATT and CDR2 is SNEGSKA (reference sequence). The CDR3 sequence is CSARVGGSGNTQYF. The CDR3 DNA sequence: TGCAGTGCTAGAGTGGGCGGGAGTGGGAATACGCAGTATTTT.

The V gene is TRBV11-2, the J gene TRBJ2-7; a weak D match, TRBD2 (7 bases). The germline gives CDR1 SGHAT, CDR2 FQNNGV. This CDR3 has 16 amino acids. V lost 4 bases and J 2 bases, leaving 18 bases between the germline ends. The CDR3 nucleotides are TGTGCCAGCAGCTCCTACCCGCGGGGGCTTACCTACGAGCAGTACGTC. Translated, it gives CASSSYPRGLTYEQYV.

The genes are TRBV7-9 and TRBJ1-4; the match to TRBD1 covers 9 bases. The V and J ends lost 1 base and 5 bases, in that order; junction bases with no gene match: 2. Germline loops: CDR1 SEHNR, CDR2 FQNEAQ (reference sequence). The CDR3 has 15 amino acids. CDR3 DNA sequence: TGTGCCAGCAGCTTAGAGGGGACAGGGAATGAAAAACTGTTTTTT. Protein: CASSLEGTGNEKLFF.

This clonotype was seen a few times. This chain joins TRBV12-5 and TRBJ2-7; no reliable D call. Germline V gene sequence: CDR1 LGHNT, CDR2 FRNRAP. The CDR3 has 15 amino acids. The ends were cut back, 1 base at V and 1 base at J, with 11 bases in the middle. CDR3 in DNA: TGTGCTAGTGGTTTGGCCTCCGGAGCTTCCTACGAGCAGTACTTC. Protein product: CASGLASGASYEQYF.

The chain has TRBV5-1 and TRBJ2-2; TRBD1 aligns across 9 bases. Germline CDR1 is SGHRS and CDR2 is YFSETQ. V lost 4 bases to trimming and J lost 7 bases; unmatched junction nucleotides: 11. The CDR3 has 16 amino acids. The CDR3 nucleotides are TGCGCCAGCAGCCCTCGTGGACAGGGGTCGGACGGGGAGCTGTTTTTT. Translation: CASSPRGQGSDGELFF.

J is TRBJ2-1 and V is TRBV7-8; possible D gene TRBD2, 6 bases. The V and J ends lost 4 bases and 0 bases respectively, with 13 bases between them. CDR3 length: 16 amino acids. CDR1 and CDR2 (germline): SGHVS, FQNEAQ. CDR3 DNA: TGTGCCAGCAGCTCAGAGAGGAGGGTCTCCTACAATGAGCAGTTCTTC. Translating gives CASSSERRVSYNEQFF.

This clonotype was seen ten or more times. CDR3 residues: CASTVTGFTEAFF. The CDR3 region has the DNA TGTGCCAGCACCGTAACAGGGTTCACTGAAGCTTTCTTT. The rearrangement joins TRBV12-3 or TRBV12-4 to TRBJ1-1, with a weak D call TRBD1 (6 bases). The V end lost 7 bases, the J end lost 4 bases, and 13 bases lay between the germline ends. The CDR3 consists of 13 residues.

This clonotype was observed a few times. V gene TRBV15 combines with J gene TRBJ2-1; D ambiguous. The CDR3 covers 14 residues. V was shortened by 1 base and J by 6 bases, with 10 bases between the two germline ends. The germline CDR1 and CDR2 sequences are LNHNV and YYDKDF (reference sequence). In nucleotides, the CDR3 is TGTGCCACCAGCAGAGTTGGTATGGGCAATGAGCAGTTCTTC. This codes for CATSRVGMGNEQFF.

This clonotype was counted many times. J is TRBJ1-1 and V is TRBV20-1; D call uncertain. There are 11 residues in the CDR3. Germline V gene data show CDR1 as DFQATT and CDR2 as SNEGSKA (reference sequence). Trimming pared 1 base from V and 6 bases from J, leaving 6 bases between. The CDR3 region has the DNA TGCAGTGCTAGAGGTTCGGCTGAAGCTTTCTTT. This translates into CSARGSAEAFF.

This clonotype was counted ten times or more. The V call is TRBV6-4, the J call TRBJ2-1; D might be TRBD1 or TRBD2, each matching 6 bases. V was pared by 3 bases and J by 1 base, with 7 bases between. Germline CDR1 is MRHNA and CDR2 is SNTAGT. This CDR3 region has 14 residues. DNA for the CDR3: TGTGCCAGCAGTGAAGGGGGGTCCTACAATGAGCAGTTCTTC. It specifies CASSEGGSYNEQFF.

The chain combines TRBV7-6 with TRBJ2-7, with a weak D call TRBD1 (5 bases). This CDR3 is built from 13 residues. Per germline, CDR1 SGHVS and CDR2 FNYEAQ. Trimming pared 5 bases from V and 5 bases from J, leaving 13 bases between. The CDR3 is CASSPAQGDEQYF. The CDR3 DNA reads TGTGCCAGCAGCCCGGCCCAGGGTGACGAGCAGTACTTC.

This clonotype was seen at least ten times. The chain has TRBV4-1 and TRBJ2-2; 10 bases are shared with TRBD2. The CDR3 has 16 residues. Losses at the gene ends were 6 bases for V and 1 base for J; bases not matched to a gene: 5. The germline gives CDR1 MGHRA, CDR2 YSYEKL. Here the CDR3 reads CASRSRTSGNTGELFF. The CDR3 nucleotides are TGCGCCAGCAGAAGCAGGACTAGCGGGAACACCGGGGAGCTGTTTTTT.

This clonotype was detected ten times or more. The chain couples TRBV28 to TRBJ2-3; D ambiguous. Germline CDR1 MDHEN, CDR2 SYDVKM. This CDR3 contains 13 residues. Trimming removed 1 base from V and 2 bases from J, with 4 bases in between. CDR3: CASSLSNTDTQYF. The DNA of the CDR3 is TGTGCCAGCAGTTTATCTAACACAGATACGCAGTATTTT.

This clonotype was observed a handful of times. The chain has TRBV20-1 and TRBJ2-2, with TRBD2 matching over 7 bases. The CDR3 is 17 residues long. After removal of 1 base from V and 2 bases from J, the junction contained 10 bases not matched to a gene. Germline V CDR1 and CDR2: DFQATT, SNEGSKA (reference sequence). CDR3 amino acids: CSARGWSGAENTGELFF. In nucleotides, the CDR3 is TGCAGTGCTAGAGGGTGGAGCGGGGCGGAAAACACCGGGGAGCTGTTTTTT.

The chain has TRBV20-1 and TRBJ2-7; 10 bases agree with TRBD2. This CDR3 comprises 13 residues. Per the germline V gene, CDR1 is DFQATT and CDR2 is SNEGSKA (reference sequence). V lost 2 bases and J lost 7; bases outside the gene matches: 5. The CDR3 sequence: CSARLAGVGEQYF. The CDR3 DNA sequence: TGCAGTGCTAGACTAGCGGGAGTGGGGGAGCAGTACTTC.

The chain employs TRBV5-6 and TRBJ2-7; D assignment may be TRBD1 or TRBD2 (5 bases each). Trimming stripped 4 bases from V and 3 bases from J, with 17 bases between. This CDR3 is built from 15 residues. Germline lookup yields CDR1 SGHDT and CDR2 YYEEEE. CDR3 bases: TGTGCCAGCAGCCCCCTAGCAGGGAGCGTCTACGAGCAGTACGTC. Translating it yields CASSPLAGSVYEQYV.

In its sample, this clonotype was seen many times. The V call is TRBV4-1, the J call TRBJ1-1; no reliable D call. The CDR3 runs 17 residues. Germline values: CDR1 MGHRA, CDR2 YSYEKL. The V end lost 0 bases, the J end lost 1 base, and 15 bases lay between the germline ends. The CDR3 sequence is CASSQDFALSPNTEAFF. CDR3 DNA: TGCGCCAGCAGCCAAGATTTTGCTCTCAGTCCGAACACTGAAGCTTTCTTT.

This clonotype was seen only a few times. The V gene is TRBV6-5, the J gene TRBJ2-2; no clear D. The CDR3 is 17 residues long. The V gene lost 4 bases and the J gene lost 0 bases, with 15 bases spanning the gap. Germline V gene sequence: CDR1 MNHEY, CDR2 SVGAGI. CDR3 coding DNA: TGTGCCAGCAGTTCGCGACCCCACATGGCGAACACCGGGGAGCTGTTTTTT. Residues: CASSSRPHMANTGELFF.

Only a few counts were recorded for this clonotype. This CDR3 is CASRTGGSPLHF. CDR3 bases: TGTGCCAGCCGGACAGGTGGTTCACCCCTCCACTTT. The genes are TRBV27 and TRBJ1-6; 7 bases map to TRBD1. Germline-derived CDR1 and CDR2 are MNHEY and SMNVEV (reference sequence). V shed 8 bases and J 9 bases; nucleotides not matched to a gene: 4. This CDR3 region has 12 residues.

The chain recombines TRBV7-6 with TRBJ2-5; D remains ambiguous. Germline CDR1 SGHVS, CDR2 FNYEAQ. V dropped 5 bases and J dropped 1 base, with 8 bases sitting between them. The CDR3 totals 13 residues. The CDR3 coding sequence is TGTGCCAGCAGCAAAGCCCGCCAAGAGACCCAGTACTTC. Protein: CASSKARQETQYF.